This T cell receptor beta chain was found in a study of blood T cells in healthy people across ages. Study details: When template switching was applied, about one barcoded beta molecule was captured per two T cells. Study-wide points: Older age went with lower TCR beta diversity per million T cells, in a roughly linear way. Diversity was higher, and naive CD4+ cells more numerous, in long-lived donors than in aged donors.

Trimming removed 0 bases at V and 7 bases at J, with 10 bases between. This CDR3 is 13 amino acids long. Germline V lookup: CDR1 LGHNA, CDR2 YNFKEQ. In this sample, this clonotype turned up many times. Its antigen is undetermined. For the second PCR, which ran for roughly 6 to 12 cycles, a sample-barcoded 5' primer and a J-beta primer mix were used. TCRdb reprocessed the 5' RACE reads via MiXCR and lists one record per CDR3 protein. The table lists some 700,000 distinct CDR3 sequences, roughly 43% of them singletons. V is TRBV4-2 and J is TRBJ2-7, with D unclear. Specimen: blood. This receptor was identified in a woman in her sixties or seventies in good health. CDR3 nucleotide sequence: TGTGCCAGCAGCCAAGATAACGTGGGAGAGCAGTACTTC. This encodes CASSQDNVGEQYF.